The TCR beta chain under discussion was sequenced for a study of spatial heterogeneity in lung cancer. Study-wide context: Sequencing consistently turned up more beta-chain sequences than alpha-chain sequences. The average appearance count of each unique TCR and UMI combination in raw reads was more than 9.5.

In the library, each TCR cDNA molecule bore its own unique molecular identifier. A single record per CDR3 protein comes from TCRdb applying MiXCR to the 5' RACE reads. The repertoire holds 95,000 or so distinct CDR3 sequences, with roughly 8.7% as singletons. Germline V lookup: CDR1 LGHNA, CDR2 YNFKEQ. The ends lost 0 bases at V and 1 base at J; junction bases unmatched: 0. CDR3 length: 16 amino acids. Time point denoted: sample taken at primary tumor resection. Unsorted samples of tumor, nontumor lung or frozen PBMC had their whole RNA sequenced. The cohort: 70 to 75 early-stage, untreated non-small cell lung cancer patients. This clonotype was picked up a small number of times.

Source: PBMCs, taken at surgery. The chain joins TRBV4-2 to TRBJ2-2, with 9 nucleotides matching TRBD2. This receptor was taken from a male donor with early-stage non-small cell lung cancer. The CDR3 spells CASSQELAGNTGELFF. The DNA for the CDR3 is TGTGCCAGCAGCCAAGAACTAGCGGGGAACACCGGGGAGCTGTTTTTT.